The clone carrying this T cell receptor beta chain was observed a single time. Participants came from 20 to 25 US areas, aged about 18 to 95 years. The CDR3 spans 16 residues. J gave up 5 bases and V 1 base, and 5 bases lay outside the gene matches. Germline values: CDR1 LGHDT, CDR2 YNNKEL (reference sequence). The sample is drawn from a study of blood T cell repertoires in COVID-19. At the level of the study: The origin of the acute and convalescent COVID-19 samples was the United States, Italy and Spain.

In the original processing: Estimation of nucleated cell counts relied on the amplification of reference gene primers. Profiled with immunoSEQ multiplex PCR; TCRdb holds only in-frame clones, not every one. That table is the source of V, J and clone size, and D and trimming were worked out from the DNA. The table has 150,000 to 200,000 clones, more than 65% seen once. The chain recombines TRBV3-1 (or the pseudogene TRBV3-2) with TRBJ1-4; 9 bases are shared with TRBD1. Sequencing input: PBMCs or T cells enriched from blood (not recorded which). The receptor was isolated from a man aged 45-65 years who had recovered from COVID-19. CDR3 nucleotide sequence: TGTGCCAGCAGCCAAGGCTCCGGGACAGGGAATGAAAAACTGTTTTTT. Protein sequence: CASSQGSGTGNEKLFF.